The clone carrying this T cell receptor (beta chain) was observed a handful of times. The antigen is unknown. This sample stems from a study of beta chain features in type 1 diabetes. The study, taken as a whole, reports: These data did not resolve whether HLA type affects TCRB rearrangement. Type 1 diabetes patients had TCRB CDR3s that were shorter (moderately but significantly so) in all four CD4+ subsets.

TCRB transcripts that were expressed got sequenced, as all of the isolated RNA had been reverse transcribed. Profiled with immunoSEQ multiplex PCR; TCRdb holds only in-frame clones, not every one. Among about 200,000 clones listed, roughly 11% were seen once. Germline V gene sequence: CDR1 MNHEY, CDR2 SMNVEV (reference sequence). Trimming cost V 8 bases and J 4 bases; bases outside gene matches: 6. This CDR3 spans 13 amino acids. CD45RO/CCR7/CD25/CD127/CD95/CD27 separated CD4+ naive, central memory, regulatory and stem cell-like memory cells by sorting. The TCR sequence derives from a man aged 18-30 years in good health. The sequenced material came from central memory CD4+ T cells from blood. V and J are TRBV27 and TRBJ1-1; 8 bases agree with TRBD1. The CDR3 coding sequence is TGTGCCAGCGGACACAGGGGGGGCACTGAAGCTTTCTTT. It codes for CASGHRGGTEAFF.